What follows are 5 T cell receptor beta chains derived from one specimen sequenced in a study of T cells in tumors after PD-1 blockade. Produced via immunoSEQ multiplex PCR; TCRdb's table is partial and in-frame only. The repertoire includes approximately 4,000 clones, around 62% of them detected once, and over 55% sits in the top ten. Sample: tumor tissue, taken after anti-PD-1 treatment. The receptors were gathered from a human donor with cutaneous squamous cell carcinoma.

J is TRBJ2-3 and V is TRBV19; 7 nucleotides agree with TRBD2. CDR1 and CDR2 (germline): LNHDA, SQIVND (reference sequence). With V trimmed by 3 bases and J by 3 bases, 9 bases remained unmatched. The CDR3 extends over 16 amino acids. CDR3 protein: CASSMKSGAVTDTQYF. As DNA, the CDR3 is TGTGCCAGTAGTATGAAAAGCGGGGCGGTAACAGATACGCAGTATTTT.

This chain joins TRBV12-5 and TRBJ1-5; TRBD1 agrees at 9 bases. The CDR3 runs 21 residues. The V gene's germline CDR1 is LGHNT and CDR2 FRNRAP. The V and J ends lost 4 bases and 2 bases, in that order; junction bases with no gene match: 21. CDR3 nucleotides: TGTGCTAGTGGTTATCAAAGCAACTCCGGGACAGGGAGTGATCGCAATCAGCCCCAGCATTTT. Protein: CASGYQSNSGTGSDRNQPQHF.

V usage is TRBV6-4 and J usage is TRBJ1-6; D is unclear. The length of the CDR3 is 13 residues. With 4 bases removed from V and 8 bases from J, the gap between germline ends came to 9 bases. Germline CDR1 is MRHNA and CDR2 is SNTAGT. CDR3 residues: CASSVSGDSPLHF. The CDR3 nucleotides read TGTGCCAGCAGTGTATCCGGGGATTCACCCCTCCACTTT.

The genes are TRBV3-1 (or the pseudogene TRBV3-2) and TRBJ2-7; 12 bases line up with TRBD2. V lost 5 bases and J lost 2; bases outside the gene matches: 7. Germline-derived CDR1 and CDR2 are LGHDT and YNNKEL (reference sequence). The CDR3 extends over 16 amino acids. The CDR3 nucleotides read TGTGCCAGCAGCGTACTGACTAGCGGGGGCCCCTACGAGCAGTACTTC. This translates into CASSVLTSGGPYEQYF.

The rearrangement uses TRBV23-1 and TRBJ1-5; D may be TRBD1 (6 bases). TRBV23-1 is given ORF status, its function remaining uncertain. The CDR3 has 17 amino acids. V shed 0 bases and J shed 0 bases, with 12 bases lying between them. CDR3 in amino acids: CASSQSRTVHSNQPQHF. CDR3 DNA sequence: TGCGCCAGCAGTCAATCGAGGACAGTTCATAGCAATCAGCCCCAGCATTTT.